This TCR beta chain was profiled in a study of identical twins. Concerning this clonotype: The antigen is unknown.

CDR1 and CDR2 (germline): MNHNS, SASEGT. V lost 6 bases and J 2 bases, leaving 8 bases between the germline ends. The CDR3 is 13 residues long. All of the donors were Caucasians in good health. Overall study results and limits: Twin pairs' shared out-of-frame alpha sequences were enriched in low generation probability. Cross-sectional statistical analysis, not tracking of the same donors, underpinned the conclusions. Invariant populations such as MAIT and iNKT cells could partly muddle zero-insertion analyses.

A single record per CDR3 protein comes from TCRdb applying MiXCR to the 5' RACE reads. The sample lists a few hundred thousand distinct CDR3 sequences; more than 13% were seen once. In addition, the sample was reused for a study of yellow fever vaccine responses in identical twins.

The sample taken for sequencing was CD4+ T cells sorted from blood. The chain joins TRBV6-1 to TRBJ2-1; D is unresolved. This sequence originates from a woman between 18 and 29 years old in good health. CDR3 sequence: CASRINTYNEQFF. CDR3 coding DNA: TGTGCCAGCAGAATAAATACCTACAATGAGCAGTTCTTC.